This T cell receptor (beta chain) was observed in a study of breast tumors, draining lymph nodes, adjacent tissues. Findings of the study overall: Tumor and nontumor repertoires were significantly more similar in luminal-like than in basal-like breast cancer. Compared with lymph nodes, tumors were less diverse; compared with nontumor tissue, more. Tumor T cell lymph node origin was a supported hypothesis, not proven. The data were judged consistent with most tumor T cells coming from lymph node and expanding in tumor.

The lymph nodes were axillary draining lymph nodes from breast cancer patients. MiXCR, applied by TCRdb to the multiplex PCR reads, yields one record per CDR3 protein. The sample lists fewer than 200,000 distinct CDR3 sequences; roughly a third were seen once. The CDR3 is made up of 16 amino acids. CDR1 MNHNY and CDR2 SVGAGI come from the germline V gene (reference sequence). Trimming pared 8 bases from V and 0 bases from J, leaving 14 bases between. A note on this clonotype: Its matching antigen is unknown.

The sequenced material came from axillary lymph node tissue. The chain couples TRBV6-6 to TRBJ2-6; D might be TRBD1 or TRBD2, each matching 5 bases. This TCR was sampled from a female donor with breast cancer. Some clones in this sample may be carry-over from other donors' samples. CDR3 region: CASAPGRLSGANVLTF. The CDR3 DNA follows: TGTGCCAGCGCGCCGGGACGGCTCTCTGGGGCCAACGTCCTGACTTTC.